This T cell receptor beta chain emerged from a study of blood T cell repertoires in COVID-19 (TCRdb year 2020). For the study in its entirety: Collaborator samples came from the United States, Italy and Spain and covered acute and convalescent phases of COVID-19. The material from the prospective study consisted of cDNA or gDNA derived from T cells, B-cell-depleted T cells, or PBMCs. Deeply sampled blood TCRbeta repertoires from subjects exposed to, actively infected with, or recovered from COVID-19 were included in the dataset. A freely available public database, intended as a resource for researchers studying the immune response to SARS-CoV-2, is where the repertoires were released. The samples were drawn from two sources: the first 160 participants of the ongoing ImmuneRACE study, and about 1,300 subjects contributed by 6 global collaborators. Nearly every sample came with metadata listing a de-identified subject ID, COVID-19 status, age in years and sex. Where available, HLA class I and class II types were obtained from metadata supplied by the sample provider rather than from assay-based typing.

Regarding this clone: Its antigen has not been determined. No qualities accompany the bases; no much larger clone lies one base away.

Relative to germline, V is missing 5 bases and J is missing 2 bases, with 5 bases of the junction outside any gene match. The CDR3 contains 14 residues, cysteine and phenylalanine counted. The sequence is cut down to CDR3 DNA, 42 bases in frame from base 1. CDR1 and CDR2, per the germline V gene (reference sequence), are GTSNPN and SVGIG. General conclusions and limits of the study: How much clinical and demographic metadata was included differed by source and by participant, and the metadata was provided uncurated.

In the prospective study, participants were roughly 18 to 89 years old, resided in about two dozen geographic areas of the United States, and were enrolled through a virtual design. To assign participants to cohorts, the prospective study relied on clinical history that participants themselves reported in a screening survey and a study questionnaire. In the prospective study, whole blood, serum and a nasopharyngeal or oropharyngeal swab were collected from each participant by mobile phlebotomists. Participants in the prospective study had the option to provide additional blood draws and questionnaires over a roughly 2-month period. Before DNA extraction, blood samples from the prospective study were shipped at room temperature or frozen. The immunoSEQ Assay, a bias-controlled multiplex PCR, was used to amplify TCRbeta CDR3 regions from genomic DNA. The published analysis was carried out like this. Nucleated cell counts per sample were estimated from amplification of reference gene primers within the assay. To quantify the absolute abundance of each unique TCRbeta CDR3 rearrangement, sequence reads were collapsed and filtered. For each sample, productive Simpson clonality was calculated as the square root of Simpson's diversity index across productive rearrangements. TCRdb's version of the immuneACCESS table is confined to in-frame rearrangements and falls short of the full clone set. An unresolved V gene accounts for under half of the shortfall where checked; the remainder is of unknown origin. V, J and clone size derive from that table, while D and trimming were established from the DNA sequence. This sample is represented by a few hundred thousand clones; 91% of them were singletons. Jointly, the top ten make up 1.2% of the sample.

The rearranged chain carries TRBV30 and TRBJ1-3; the junction holds 8 bases that match TRBD1. The receptor comes from a human donor in a cohort exposed to, infected with or recovered from COVID-19 (not recorded which). The donor label of this sample is uncertain. The sequenced sample consisted of PBMCs or T cells enriched from blood (not recorded which). The CDR3 region has the sequence CAWGTGLPGNTIYF. The nucleotide sequence is TGTGCCTGGGGGACAGGTCTTCCTGGAAACACCATATATTTT.